The 21 T cell receptor beta chains listed next were all sequenced from one sample in a study of tumor-infiltrating lymphocytes in primary liver carcinoma. Reverse transcription of roughly 0.45 ug total RNA with a constant-region primer produced TCR beta cDNA. Generation of the TCR beta libraries relied on three nested multiplex PCR rounds using slightly modified ARM-PCR. Two initial PCR rounds of around 10 cycles each paired TRBV1-TRBV30 forward primers with a C-beta reverse primer. TCRdb redid the calling of the multiplex PCR reads with MiXCR, one entry per CDR3 protein. The table has 90,000 to 150,000 distinct CDR3 sequences, about 59% seen once. The source material, roughly 18-30 mg of unsorted bulk tissue, was used to co-extract RNA and DNA. Sequenced: liver tumor tissue from sampling region 1. Subset described: tumor region T1, superior pole. The receptors come from a woman in her fifties or sixties with primary liver carcinoma and hepatitis B virus infection.

Worth noting for this clonotype: A read error is likely, as this CDR3 ends without the conserved phenylalanine or tryptophan. The CDR3 DNA is TGTGCCAGCAGCGAGCAGGGTATGAGTTACGAGCAGTACCTC. Translation gives CASSEQGMSYEQYL. This chain uses TRBV6-6 with TRBJ2-7; maybe TRBD1 (5 bases). The CDR3 spans 14 residues. Trimming removed 6 bases at V and 4 bases at J, with 16 bases between. In germline, CDR1 is MNHNY, CDR2 SVGAGI (reference sequence).

This clonotype was counted many times. The chain combines TRBV7-8 with TRBJ2-1; TRBD2 matches at 8 bases. The CDR3 totals 18 residues. V lost 3 bases to trimming and J lost 0 bases; unmatched junction nucleotides: 10. Looked up from germline, CDR1 is SGHVS and CDR2 is FQNEAQ. CDR3: CASSLILLAESSYNEQFF. The CDR3 DNA reads as TGTGCCAGCAGCTTGATCTTACTAGCGGAGAGCTCCTACAATGAGCAGTTCTTC. The entire variable domain, with the rest obtained from reference TRBV7-8 and TRBJ2-1, is as follows: GAGVSQSPRYKVAKRGQDVALRCDPISGHVSLFWYQQALGQGPEFLTYFQNEAQLDKSGLPSDRFFAERPEGSVSTLKIQRTQQEDSAVYLCASSLILLAESSYNEQFFGPGTRLTVL.

A word on this clonotype: At one end the junction does not follow the germline gene, possibly because of a read error. CDR3 in DNA: TGTTCCAGCAGCTTAGGGCGGTCCGGGGCCGAGGCGCTGGTGGGAGGCTACACCTTC. Translated, it gives CSSSLGRSGAEALVGGYTF. The gene calls are TRBV7-8 and TRBJ1-2; TRBD1 is a possible D gene (5 bases). Germline values: CDR1 SGHVS, CDR2 FQNEAQ. The CDR3 runs 19 residues.

This clonotype was detected many times. The V call is TRBV5-1, the J call TRBJ2-3; 11 positions match TRBD2. The CDR3 spans 15 residues. Per germline, CDR1 SGHRS and CDR2 YFSETQ. J gave up 6 bases and V 4 bases, and 7 bases lay outside the gene matches. CDR3 loop: CASSPTSGIIDTQYF. The CDR3 DNA follows: TGCGCCAGCAGCCCGACTAGCGGGATCATCGATACGCAGTATTTT.

This clonotype was recorded at least ten times. CDR3 bases: TGTGCCAGCAGTGCCGGGGGGGCCCGGGGGTATGGCTACACCTTC. Its protein product is CASSAGGARGYGYTF. The genes are TRBV28 and TRBJ1-2; maybe TRBD1 (6 bases). Germline values: CDR1 MDHEN, CDR2 SYDVKM. V dropped 5 bases and J dropped 5 bases, with 18 bases sitting between them. The CDR3 has 15 residues.

This clonotype has just a few counts. The chain couples TRBV15 to TRBJ2-7; D gene ambiguous. Germline CDR1 LNHNV, CDR2 YYDKDF (reference sequence). The CDR3 is 15 amino acids. V was clipped by 0 bases and J by 2 bases, with 11 bases between them. This CDR3 reads CATSREGGSAYEQYF. CDR3 DNA: TGTGCCACCAGCAGAGAGGGCGGTTCCGCCTACGAGCAGTACTTC. The full variable domain, rest sourced from reference TRBV15 and TRBJ2-7, is DAMVIQNPRYQVTQFGKPVTLSCSQTLNHNVMYWYQQKSSQAPKLLFHYYDKDFNNEADTPDNFQSRRPNTSFCFLDIRSPGLGDTAMYLCATSREGGSAYEQYFGPGTRLTVT.

As regards this clonotype: A much larger clone lies a single base off, so this may be a read error. The chain links TRBV5-6 to TRBJ2-1; a possible D gene is TRBD2 (6 bases). Germline lookup yields CDR1 SGHDT and CDR2 YYEEEE. CDR3 size: 14 residues. The CDR3 sequence is CASSFFSGYNGQFF. The CDR3 DNA reads as TGTGCCAGCAGCTTTTTTAGCGGCTACAATGGGCAGTTCTTC.

In its sample, this clonotype was seen once. The junction shows a germline mismatch at one end, possibly a read error. The chain combines TRBV5-1 with TRBJ2-5; 14 positions match TRBD2. Germline V gene data show CDR1 as SGHRS and CDR2 as YFSETQ. This CDR3 comprises 17 residues. The CDR3 nucleotides are TGCGTCAGCAGCCCTGGGACTAGCGGGAGACAACAAGAGACCCAGTACTTC. Translation gives CVSSPGTSGRQQETQYF.

This clonotype appeared many times. The chain employs TRBV29-1 and TRBJ2-2, with 8 bases lining up with TRBD1. J gave up 7 bases and V 6 bases, and 4 bases lay outside the gene matches. The germline V gene has CDR1 SQVTM and CDR2 ANQGSEA. The CDR3 length is 12 residues. CDR3 sequence: CSVAGGIGELFF. In DNA form, the CDR3 reads TGCAGCGTGGCAGGGGGCATCGGGGAGCTGTTTTTT.

This rearrangement joins TRBV5-1 to TRBJ2-1; possible D gene TRBD2, 5 bases. The CDR3 is 13 residues long. Trimming pared 1 base from V and 7 bases from J, leaving 9 bases between. CDR1 is SGHRS, CDR2 YFSETQ, per germline. The CDR3 is CASSLTGGNEQFF. DNA of the CDR3: TGCGCCAGCAGCTTGACTGGCGGGAATGAGCAGTTCTTC.

As concerns this clonotype: A much larger clonotype is one base distant, so this may be a read error. The chain employs TRBV4-1 and TRBJ1-5; D unresolved. Germline V lookup: CDR1 MGHRA, CDR2 YSYEKL. V lost 5 bases, J lost 0 bases, and 11 bases lay in between. The CDR3 extends over 15 amino acids. The CDR3 sequence is CASSGRLGSNQPQHF. DNA of the CDR3: TGCGCCAGCAGCGGAAGGTTGGGTAGCAATCAGCCCCAGCATTTT.

Points on this clonotype: A much larger clonotype is one base distant, so this may be a read error. CDR3 amino acids: CASSESSGANVLTF. CDR3 in DNA: TGTGCCAGCAGTGAGTCCTCTGGGGCCAACGTCCTGACTTTC. The chain combines TRBV28 with TRBJ2-6; D gene uncertain. Trimming removed 5 bases from V and 0 bases from J, with 5 bases in between. The CDR3 contains 14 residues. The germline CDR1 and CDR2 sequences are MDHEN and SYDVKM.

This clonotype was observed a few times. A much larger clone is a single base away; this may be a read error. It is likely a read error, because the conserved phenylalanine at the end of the CDR3 is missing. The chain has TRBV5-8 and TRBJ2-2; D is possibly TRBD1 (6 bases). Trimming stripped 5 bases from V and 3 bases from J, with 17 bases between. This CDR3 spans 16 amino acids. From germline, CDR1 is SGHTS and CDR2 YDEGEE. The DNA of the CDR3 is TGTGCCAGCAGGCCGAGCTGGGGGCAGGACACCGGGGAGCTGTTTCTT. Amino acid sequence: CASRPSWGQDTGELFL.

This clonotype was seen ten or more times. The rearrangement links TRBV14 to TRBJ2-5; 9 nucleotides match TRBD2. Germline V gene lookup returns CDR1 SGHDN and CDR2 FVKESK. V lost 1 base and J lost 4; bases outside the gene matches: 4. This CDR3 region has 15 residues. The CDR3 is CASSQGSGGRETQYF. The CDR3 nucleotides are TGTGCCAGCAGCCAAGGTAGCGGGGGTCGAGAGACCCAGTACTTC.

V gene TRBV6-5 combines with J gene TRBJ2-1, with TRBD2 matching over 12 bases. CDR3 length: 16 residues. V shed 6 bases, J shed 7 bases, and the junction held 10 bases outside the gene matches. CDR1 is MNHEY and CDR2 is SVGAGI in the germline V gene. The CDR3 protein is CASRETSGSYGNEQFF. CDR3 nucleotides: TGTGCCAGCAGGGAGACTAGCGGGAGCTATGGGAATGAGCAGTTCTTC.

On this clonotype: This may be a read error: a much more frequent sequence differs by one nucleotide. The chain links TRBV12-3 or TRBV12-4 to TRBJ2-1; D call uncertain. The CDR3 covers 12 residues. The CDR3 reads CACSRGGHEQFF. Here the CDR3 DNA reads TGTGCCTGCAGTCGCGGCGGCCATGAGCAGTTCTTC.

Concerning this clonotype: Germline and junction disagree at one end, which may indicate a read error. The rearrangement uses TRBV11-2 and TRBJ1-2, with D uncertain. The CDR3 consists of 14 residues. Germline lookup yields CDR1 SGHAT and CDR2 FQNNGV. DNA for the CDR3: TGTACCAGCAGCTTAGATAGGGCAGCCTATGGCTACGCCTTC. It codes for CTSSLDRAAYGYAF.

This clonotype was observed a few times. This sequence may be a read error, since a much larger clone differs from it by one base. This sequence joins TRBV4-2 and TRBJ2-1; weak D call: TRBD2 (6 bases). This CDR3 is built from 15 residues. Per germline, CDR1 LGHNA and CDR2 YNFKEQ. The CDR3 nucleotides read TGTGACAGCAGCCAAAAGGGGCTGGGGGGATATGAGCAGTTCTTC. Its protein is CDSSQKGLGGYEQFF.

This clonotype has only one observation. This may be a read error, as it is one base from a much larger clone. The chain has TRBV4-1 and TRBJ1-5; 8 positions agree with TRBD1. The CDR3 is 16 amino acids. Per the germline V gene, CDR1 is MGHRA and CDR2 is YSYEKL. CDR3 coding DNA: TGCGTCAGCAGCCTAGACCCAGGGGGCAAGAATCAGCCCCAGCATTTT. This translates into CVSSLDPGGKNQPQHF.

This clonotype was detected ten times or more. The chain uses TRBV11-1 and TRBJ2-1; 9 nucleotides line up with TRBD2. CDR3 length: 15 amino acids. Germline V CDR1 and CDR2: SGHAT, FQDESV (reference sequence). J lost 4 bases, V lost 4 bases, and 5 bases had no gene match. The CDR3 reads CASSSTSGLYNEQFF. CDR3 bases: TGTGCCAGCAGCTCGACTAGCGGTCTATACAATGAGCAGTTCTTC.

J is TRBJ1-2 and V is TRBV27; maybe TRBD1 (5 bases). Looked up from germline, CDR1 is MNHEY and CDR2 is SMNVEV (reference sequence). V dropped 1 base and J dropped 3 bases, with 15 bases sitting between them. The CDR3 totals 16 residues. Written as DNA, the CDR3 is TGTGCCAGCAGTTTATACCGAGGGGTCGCAGACTATGGCTACACCTTC. Encoded protein: CASSLYRGVADYGYTF.